This T cell receptor beta chain was identified during a study of metastatic and nonmetastatic thyroid tumors. Study-level information: Patients with malignant and benign thyroid disease provided blood and tumor or nodule tissue, whose repertoires were compared.

Thyroid surgery had not been preceded by any treatment in any patient. V was pared by 1 base and J by 7 bases, with 10 bases of the junction left unmatched. The CDR3 length is 15 residues. Looked up from germline, CDR1 is SGHTS and CDR2 is YDEGEE. Under the authors' procedure: Clinicopathological groups differed in CDR3, with these differences serving to build a distant-metastasis classifier for papillary thyroid cancer. TCRdb used MiXCR to call clones anew from the PCR reads. The V and J calls and clone size come from TCRdb's table, not from the authors' own analysis. The sample includes more than 10,000 clones, around a quarter of them seen just once. This clone was recorded many times. The target antigen is unknown. General study results and limits: Malignant tumors reportedly showed significantly higher TCR beta diversity than benign nodules in both blood and tumor.

The chain is built from TRBV5-8 and TRBJ1-2; 7 bases line up with TRBD1. Material: blood. The receptor's source is a male donor with papillary thyroid cancer or a benign thyroid nodule (not recorded which). Some clones in this sample may be carry-over from other donors' samples. The CDR3 DNA reads as TGTGCCAGCAGCTTGACCGGGACAGAGGTGGCTGGCTACACCTTC. Encoded protein: CASSLTGTEVAGYTF.